A single sample is the source of the 14 T cell receptor beta chains below, sequenced in a study of CXCR3-negative and CXCR3-positive naive CD8 T cells. For these TCRs, the target antigens are not known. Study-wide results and caveats: Naive CXCR3-positive cells had TRB CDR3s more hydrophobic than those of CXCR3-negative naive cells.

With UMI labels, 5' RACE was used to prepare the TRB cDNA libraries. TCRdb re-called the 5' RACE reads and gives one entry per CDR3 protein, without DNA. The sample data list fewer than 65,000 distinct CDR3 sequences. The sample consisted of naive CXCR3+ CD8+ T cells from blood. Subset specified: CD45RO-CCR7+CD27+CD95- naive CD8+ T cells expressing CXCR3 (TNR3+). The receptors come from a human donor in good health. Some clones in this sample may be carry-over from other donors' samples.

This chain uses TRBV2 with TRBJ1-1. The CDR3 is made up of 13 amino acids. Germline V gives CDR1 SNHLY, CDR2 FYNNEI. The CDR3 sequence: CASSRAWPTEAFF.

This rearrangement joins TRBV4-1 to TRBJ2-2. The CDR3 contains 16 residues. Germline assignment: CDR1 MGHRA and CDR2 YSYEKL. The CDR3 sequence is CASSQGWLENTGELFF.

This chain links TRBV20-1 with TRBJ2-1; TCRdb names TRBD2, which stays unverified in the absence of DNA. In germline, CDR1 is DFQATT, CDR2 SNEGSKA (reference sequence). CDR3 length: 16 residues. The CDR3 sequence: CSAKQRAGGSYNEQFF.

V gene TRBV29-1 combines with J gene TRBJ1-1; the D call of TRBD1 rests on TCRdb alone, since no DNA is present to check it. Germline V gene sequence: CDR1 SQVTM, CDR2 ANQGSEA. There are 15 residues in the CDR3. This chain's CDR3 is CSVDPFGTGNTEAFF.

The rearrangement uses TRBV29-1 and TRBJ1-1; TCRdb's D call, TRBD1, is unchecked because there is no DNA. Germline V gene sequence: CDR1 SQVTM, CDR2 ANQGSEA. The CDR3 is 13 amino acids. The CDR3 region is CSVGAGGKTEAFF.

The V and J genes are TRBV29-1 and TRBJ2-5; TCRdb's D call, TRBD2, is unchecked because there is no DNA. CDR3 length: 13 residues. CDR1 and CDR2 from the germline V gene are SQVTM and ANQGSEA. The CDR3 is CSVDTRSFETQYF.

The chain recombines TRBV7-6 with TRBJ1-1; TCRdb gives TRBD1 as the D gene, but with no DNA this cannot be confirmed. Germline loops: CDR1 SGHVS, CDR2 FNYEAQ. This CDR3 has 14 amino acids. This CDR3 is CASSLIGRASEAFF.

V is TRBV29-1 and J is TRBJ2-1; with no DNA, the TCRdb D assignment of TRBD1 cannot be verified. Germline CDR1 is SQVTM and CDR2 is ANQGSEA. CDR3 length: 15 residues. This CDR3 is CSVTGQGASYNEQFF.

The chain employs TRBV6-6 and TRBJ2-3; with no DNA, the TCRdb D assignment of TRBD2 cannot be verified. Germline assignment: CDR1 MNHNY and CDR2 SVGAGI (reference sequence). The CDR3 totals 15 residues. Here the CDR3 reads CASSRDGYSTDTQYF.

The chain employs TRBV12-3 or TRBV12-4 and TRBJ2-3; no DNA is available, so the TRBD2 call from TCRdb remains unchecked. The CDR3 has 14 amino acids. CDR3 amino acids: CASSTGGPQDTQYF.

The rearrangement links TRBV29-1 to TRBJ1-2. CDR3 length equals 11 residues. Germline CDR1 reads SQVTM; CDR2 reads ANQGSEA. This CDR3 reads CSVVLREGNTF.

V usage is TRBV6-2 or TRBV6-3 and J usage is TRBJ2-1; the TCRdb call, TRBD1, lacks DNA for checking. The germline V gene has CDR1 MNHEY and CDR2 SVGEGT. CDR3 length: 13 residues. This chain's CDR3 is CASSYPPGGGEFF.

The chain uses TRBV5-6 and TRBJ2-7; TCRdb lists TRBD2, though no DNA is available to test this call. Germline CDR1 SGHDT, CDR2 YYEEEE. The CDR3 runs 15 residues. CDR3 amino acids: CASRLAGATPYEQYF.

The chain carries TRBV25-1 and TRBJ2-5; with no DNA, the TCRdb D assignment of TRBD1 cannot be verified. Germline lookup yields CDR1 MGHDK and CDR2 SYGVNS. The CDR3 extends over 19 amino acids. The CDR3 is CASSEMGDFRDRARETQYF. The complete variable domain, with remaining parts taken from reference TRBV25-1 and TRBJ2-5, reads EADIYQTPRYLVIGTGKKITLECSQTMGHDKMYWYQQDPGMELHLIHYSYGVNSTEKGDLSSESTVSRIRTEHFPLTLESARPSHTSQYLCASSEMGDFRDRARETQYFGPGTRLLVL.